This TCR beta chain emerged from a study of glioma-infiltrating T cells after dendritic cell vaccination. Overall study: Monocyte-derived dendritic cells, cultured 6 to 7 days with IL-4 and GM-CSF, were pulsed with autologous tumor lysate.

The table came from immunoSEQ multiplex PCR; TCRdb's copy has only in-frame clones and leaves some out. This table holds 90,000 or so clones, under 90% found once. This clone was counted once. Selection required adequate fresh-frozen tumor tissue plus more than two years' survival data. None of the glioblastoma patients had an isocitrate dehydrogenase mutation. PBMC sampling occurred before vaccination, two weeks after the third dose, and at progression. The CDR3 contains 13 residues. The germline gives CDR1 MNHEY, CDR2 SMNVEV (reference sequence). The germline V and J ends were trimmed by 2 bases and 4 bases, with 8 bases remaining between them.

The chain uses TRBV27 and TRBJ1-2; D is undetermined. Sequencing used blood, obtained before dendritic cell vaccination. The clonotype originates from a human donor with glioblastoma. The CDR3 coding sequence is TGTGCCAGCAGTTTACGGGGTGCCTATGGCTACACCTTC. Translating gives CASSLRGAYGYTF.